This T cell receptor beta chain came from a study of blood T cell repertoires in COVID-19. Study at large: Sample material is recorded as cDNA or gDNA derived from T cells, B-cell-depleted T cells, or PBMCs.

The CDR3 contains 16 residues. Per the germline V gene, CDR1 is LNHDA and CDR2 is SQIVND (reference sequence). V shed 1 base and J 7 bases; nucleotides not matched to a gene: 7. Clones were sequenced by immunoSEQ multiplex PCR, and TCRdb holds only the in-frame ones, with some missing. The table lists 150,000 to 200,000 clones, roughly 87% of them singletons. The sequence came from a human donor in a cohort sampled during active COVID-19. The gene calls are TRBV19 and TRBJ1-2; 12 bases are a match to TRBD1. What was sequenced was peripheral blood. CDR3 amino acids: CASSIVGTGGVGGYTF. CDR3 sequence (DNA): TGTGCCAGTAGTATAGTTGGGACAGGGGGCGTCGGTGGCTACACCTTC.